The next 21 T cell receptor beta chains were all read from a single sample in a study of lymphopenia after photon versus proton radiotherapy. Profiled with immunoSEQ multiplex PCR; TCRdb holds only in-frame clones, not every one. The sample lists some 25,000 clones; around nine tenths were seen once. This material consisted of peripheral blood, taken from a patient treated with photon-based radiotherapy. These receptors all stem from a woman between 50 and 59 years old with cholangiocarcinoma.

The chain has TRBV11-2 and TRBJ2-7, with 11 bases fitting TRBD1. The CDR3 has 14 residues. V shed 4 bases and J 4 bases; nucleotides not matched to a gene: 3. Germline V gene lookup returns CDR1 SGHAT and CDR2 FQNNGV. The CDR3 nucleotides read TGTGCCAGCAGCTGGGGGGACAGGGGGTACGAGCAGTACTTC. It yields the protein CASSWGDRGYEQYF.

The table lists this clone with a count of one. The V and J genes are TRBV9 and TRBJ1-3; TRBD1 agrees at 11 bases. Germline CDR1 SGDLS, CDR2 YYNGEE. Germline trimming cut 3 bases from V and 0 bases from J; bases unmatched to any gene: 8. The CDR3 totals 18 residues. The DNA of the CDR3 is TGTGCCAGCAGCGCAGGGACAGGGGGAACTCCCTCTGGAAACACCATATATTTT. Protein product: CASSAGTGGTPSGNTIYF.

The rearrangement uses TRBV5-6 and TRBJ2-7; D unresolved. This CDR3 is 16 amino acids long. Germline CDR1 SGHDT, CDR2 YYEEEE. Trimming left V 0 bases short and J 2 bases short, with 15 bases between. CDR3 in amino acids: CASSLVDGSRTYEQYF. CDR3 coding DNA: TGTGCCAGCAGCTTGGTCGACGGGTCCCGGACCTACGAGCAGTACTTC.

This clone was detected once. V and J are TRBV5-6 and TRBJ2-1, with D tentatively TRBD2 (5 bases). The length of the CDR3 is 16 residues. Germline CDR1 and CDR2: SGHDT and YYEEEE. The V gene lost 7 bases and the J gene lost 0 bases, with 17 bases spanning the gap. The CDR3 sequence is CASGLYGLASYNEQFF. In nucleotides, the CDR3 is TGTGCCAGCGGGTTATATGGGCTAGCCTCCTACAATGAGCAGTTCTTC.

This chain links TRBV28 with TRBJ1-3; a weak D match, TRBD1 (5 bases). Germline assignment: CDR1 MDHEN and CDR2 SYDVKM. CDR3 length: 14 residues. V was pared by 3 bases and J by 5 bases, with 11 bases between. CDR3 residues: CASSFSTERNTIYF. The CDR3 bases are TGTGCCAGCAGTTTTTCGACAGAGAGAAACACCATATATTTT.

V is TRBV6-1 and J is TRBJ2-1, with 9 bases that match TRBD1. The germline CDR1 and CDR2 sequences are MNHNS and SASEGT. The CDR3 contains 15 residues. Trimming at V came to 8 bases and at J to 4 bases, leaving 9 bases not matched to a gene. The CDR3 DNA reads TGTGCCAGCGGGACTACAGGGGGCGGATACAATGAGCAGTTCTTC. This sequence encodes CASGTTGGGYNEQFF.

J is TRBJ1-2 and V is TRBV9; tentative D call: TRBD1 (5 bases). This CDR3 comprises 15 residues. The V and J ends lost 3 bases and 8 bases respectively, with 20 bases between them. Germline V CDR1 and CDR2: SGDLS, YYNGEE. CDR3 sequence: CASSAGDSSGGGYTF. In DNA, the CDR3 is TGTGCCAGCAGCGCGGGGGACTCGTCGGGTGGCGGCTACACCTTC.

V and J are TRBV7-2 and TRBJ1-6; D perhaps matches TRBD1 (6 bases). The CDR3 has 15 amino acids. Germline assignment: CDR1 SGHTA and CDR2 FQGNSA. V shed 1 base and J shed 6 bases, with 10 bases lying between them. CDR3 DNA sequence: TGTGCCAGCAGCTTAGGAGGGGGACTTAATTCACCCCTCCACTTT. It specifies CASSLGGGLNSPLHF. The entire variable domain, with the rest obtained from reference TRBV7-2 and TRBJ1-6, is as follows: GAGVSQSPSNKVTEKGKDVELRCDPISGHTALYWYRQSLGQGLEFLIYFQGNSAPDKSGLPSDRFSAERTGGSVSTLTIQRTQQEDSAVYLCASSLGGGLNSPLHFGNGTRLTVT.

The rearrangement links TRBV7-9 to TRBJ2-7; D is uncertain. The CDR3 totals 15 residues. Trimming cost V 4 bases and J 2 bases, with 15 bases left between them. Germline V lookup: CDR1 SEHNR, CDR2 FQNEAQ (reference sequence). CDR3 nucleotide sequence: TGTGCCAGCAGCTCCACCGTGGGCCCCCCCTACGAGCAGTACTTC. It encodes CASSSTVGPPYEQYF. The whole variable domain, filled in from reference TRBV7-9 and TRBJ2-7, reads DTGVSQNPRHKITKRGQNVTFRCDPISEHNRLYWYRQTLGQGPEFLTYFQNEAQLEKSRLLSDRFSAERPKGSFSTLEIQRTEQGDSAMYLCASSSTVGPPYEQYFGPGTRLTVT.

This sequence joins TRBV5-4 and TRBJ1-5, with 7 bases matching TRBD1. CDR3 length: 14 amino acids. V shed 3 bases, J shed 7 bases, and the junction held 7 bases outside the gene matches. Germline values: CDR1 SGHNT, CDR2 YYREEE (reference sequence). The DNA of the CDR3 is TGTGCCAGCAGCTCAGACAGGGTTGGCCAGCCCCAGCATTTT. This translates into CASSSDRVGQPQHF.

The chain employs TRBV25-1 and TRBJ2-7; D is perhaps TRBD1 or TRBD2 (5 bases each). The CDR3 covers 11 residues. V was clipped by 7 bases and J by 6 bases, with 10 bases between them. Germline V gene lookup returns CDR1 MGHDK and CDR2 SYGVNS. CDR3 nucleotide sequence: TGTGCCAGCACCGGGACGCTCGAGCAGTACTTC. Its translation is CASTGTLEQYF.

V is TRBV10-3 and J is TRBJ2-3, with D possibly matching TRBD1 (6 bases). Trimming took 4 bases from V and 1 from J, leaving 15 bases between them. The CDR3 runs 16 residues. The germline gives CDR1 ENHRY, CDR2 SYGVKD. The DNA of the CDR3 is TGTGCCATCAGTGGCCCCCAGGGGATCGGCACAGATACGCAGTATTTT. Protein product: CAISGPQGIGTDTQYF.

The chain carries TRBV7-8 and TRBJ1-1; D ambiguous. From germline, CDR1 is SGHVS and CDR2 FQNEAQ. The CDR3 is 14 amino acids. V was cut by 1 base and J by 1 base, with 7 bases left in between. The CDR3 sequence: CASSLGWQNTEAFF. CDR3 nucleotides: TGTGCCAGCAGCTTAGGCTGGCAGAACACTGAAGCTTTCTTT.

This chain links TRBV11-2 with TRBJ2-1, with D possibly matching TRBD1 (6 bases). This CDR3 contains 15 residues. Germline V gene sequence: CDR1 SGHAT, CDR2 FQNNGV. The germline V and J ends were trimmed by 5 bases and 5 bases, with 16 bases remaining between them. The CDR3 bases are TGTGCCAGCAGCATAATCAGGGGTTCTCACAATGAGCAGTTCTTC. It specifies CASSIIRGSHNEQFF.

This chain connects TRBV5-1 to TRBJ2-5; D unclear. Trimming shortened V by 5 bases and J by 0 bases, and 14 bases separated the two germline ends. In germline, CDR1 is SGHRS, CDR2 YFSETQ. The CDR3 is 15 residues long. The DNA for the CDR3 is TGCGCCAGCAGAAACGACCCCGCCAACCAAGAGACCCAGTACTTC. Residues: CASRNDPANQETQYF.

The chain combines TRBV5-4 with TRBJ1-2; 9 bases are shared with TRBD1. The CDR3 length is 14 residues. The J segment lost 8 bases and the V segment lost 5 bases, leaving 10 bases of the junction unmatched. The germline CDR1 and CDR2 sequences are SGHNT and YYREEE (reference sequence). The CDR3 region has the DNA TGTGCCAGCAGACCGGGACAGGGAGTCTGGGGCTACACCTTC. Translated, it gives CASRPGQGVWGYTF.

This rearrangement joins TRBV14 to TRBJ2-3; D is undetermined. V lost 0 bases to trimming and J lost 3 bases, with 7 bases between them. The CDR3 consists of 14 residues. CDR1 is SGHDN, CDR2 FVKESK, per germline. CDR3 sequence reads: CASSQDGRTDTQYF. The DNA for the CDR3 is TGTGCCAGCAGCCAAGATGGCAGAACAGATACGCAGTATTTT.

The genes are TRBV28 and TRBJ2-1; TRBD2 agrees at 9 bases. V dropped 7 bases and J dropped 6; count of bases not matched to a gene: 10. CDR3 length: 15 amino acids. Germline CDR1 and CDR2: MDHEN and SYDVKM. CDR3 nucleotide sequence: TGTGCCAGCAATCGGCTAGCGGGGAGCGTCAATGAGCAGTTCTTC. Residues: CASNRLAGSVNEQFF.

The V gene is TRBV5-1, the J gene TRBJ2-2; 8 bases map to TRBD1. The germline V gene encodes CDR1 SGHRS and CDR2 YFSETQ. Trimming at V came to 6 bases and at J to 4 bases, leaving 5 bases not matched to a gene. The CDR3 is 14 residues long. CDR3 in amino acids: CASTSTGATGELFF. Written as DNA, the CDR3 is TGCGCCAGCACCTCGACAGGGGCCACCGGGGAGCTGTTTTTT.

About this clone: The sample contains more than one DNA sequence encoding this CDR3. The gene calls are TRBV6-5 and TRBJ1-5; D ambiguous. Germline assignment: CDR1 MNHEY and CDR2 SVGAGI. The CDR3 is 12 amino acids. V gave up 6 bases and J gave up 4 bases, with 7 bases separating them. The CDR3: CASRGPNQPQHF. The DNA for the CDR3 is TGTGCCAGCAGGGGTCCGAATCAGCCCCAGCATTTT.

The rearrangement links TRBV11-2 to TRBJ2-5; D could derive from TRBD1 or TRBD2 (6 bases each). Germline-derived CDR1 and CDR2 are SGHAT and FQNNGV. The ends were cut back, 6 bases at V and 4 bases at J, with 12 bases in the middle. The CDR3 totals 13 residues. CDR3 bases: TGTGCCAGCAGACCCTCGGGGGCAGAGACCCAGTACTTC. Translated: CASRPSGAETQYF.